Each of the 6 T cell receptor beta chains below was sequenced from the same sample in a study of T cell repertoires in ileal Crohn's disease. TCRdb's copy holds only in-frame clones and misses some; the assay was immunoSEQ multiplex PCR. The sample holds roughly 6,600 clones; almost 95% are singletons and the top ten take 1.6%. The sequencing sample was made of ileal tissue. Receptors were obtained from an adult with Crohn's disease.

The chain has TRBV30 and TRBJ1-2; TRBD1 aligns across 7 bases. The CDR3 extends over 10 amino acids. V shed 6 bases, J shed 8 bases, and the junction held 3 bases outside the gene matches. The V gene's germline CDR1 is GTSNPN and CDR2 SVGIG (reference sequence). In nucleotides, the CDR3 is TGTGCCTGTTGGACAGGAGGCTACACCTTC. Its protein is CACWTGGYTF.

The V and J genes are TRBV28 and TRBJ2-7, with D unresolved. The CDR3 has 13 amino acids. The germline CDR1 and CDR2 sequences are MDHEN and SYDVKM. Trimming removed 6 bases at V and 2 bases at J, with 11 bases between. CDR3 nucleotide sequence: TGTGCCAGCAGACGTAGCCCCCCCTACGAGCAGTACTTC. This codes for CASRRSPPYEQYF.

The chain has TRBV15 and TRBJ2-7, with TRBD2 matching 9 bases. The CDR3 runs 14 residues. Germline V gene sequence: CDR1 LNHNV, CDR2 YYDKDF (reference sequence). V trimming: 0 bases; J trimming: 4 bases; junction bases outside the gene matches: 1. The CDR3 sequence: CATSRDSGRYEQYF. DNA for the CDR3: TGTGCCACCAGCAGAGATAGCGGGAGATACGAGCAGTACTTC.

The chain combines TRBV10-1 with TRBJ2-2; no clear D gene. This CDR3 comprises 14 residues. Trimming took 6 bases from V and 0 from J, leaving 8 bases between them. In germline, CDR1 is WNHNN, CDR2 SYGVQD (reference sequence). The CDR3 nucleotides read TGCGCCAGCAGGCGCCTATCGAACACCGGGGAGCTGTTTTTT. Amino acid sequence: CASRRLSNTGELFF.

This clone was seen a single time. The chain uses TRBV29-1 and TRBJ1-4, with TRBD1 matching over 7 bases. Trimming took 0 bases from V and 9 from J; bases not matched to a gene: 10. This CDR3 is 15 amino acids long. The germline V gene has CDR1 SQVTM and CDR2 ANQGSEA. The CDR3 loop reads CSVEDRGQSGKKLFF. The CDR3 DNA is TGCAGCGTTGAAGATCGGGGACAGTCGGGGAAAAAACTGTTTTTT.

CDR3 sequence reads: CASRTGTGTNEKLFF. The CDR3 DNA reads as TGTGCCAGCAGGACCGGGACAGGGACTAATGAAAAACTGTTTTTT. The chain is built from TRBV28 and TRBJ1-4; 9 bases map to TRBD1. Looked up from germline, CDR1 is MDHEN and CDR2 is SYDVKM. Trimming took 6 bases from V and 2 from J; bases not matched to a gene: 4. There are 15 residues in the CDR3.